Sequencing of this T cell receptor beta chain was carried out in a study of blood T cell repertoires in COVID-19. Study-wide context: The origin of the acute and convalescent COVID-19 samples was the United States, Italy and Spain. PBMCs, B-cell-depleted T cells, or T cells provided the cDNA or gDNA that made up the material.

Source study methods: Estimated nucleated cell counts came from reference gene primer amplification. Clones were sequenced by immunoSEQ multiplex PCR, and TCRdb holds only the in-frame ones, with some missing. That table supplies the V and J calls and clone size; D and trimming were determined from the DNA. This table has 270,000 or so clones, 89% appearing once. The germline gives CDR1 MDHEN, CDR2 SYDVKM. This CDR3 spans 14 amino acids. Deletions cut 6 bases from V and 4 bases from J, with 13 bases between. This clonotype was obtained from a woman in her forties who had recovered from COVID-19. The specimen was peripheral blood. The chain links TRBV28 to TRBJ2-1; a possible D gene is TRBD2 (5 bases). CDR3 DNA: TGTGCCAGCAGGACCCCTAGCTCTTACAATGAGCAGTTCTTC. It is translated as CASRTPSSYNEQFF.